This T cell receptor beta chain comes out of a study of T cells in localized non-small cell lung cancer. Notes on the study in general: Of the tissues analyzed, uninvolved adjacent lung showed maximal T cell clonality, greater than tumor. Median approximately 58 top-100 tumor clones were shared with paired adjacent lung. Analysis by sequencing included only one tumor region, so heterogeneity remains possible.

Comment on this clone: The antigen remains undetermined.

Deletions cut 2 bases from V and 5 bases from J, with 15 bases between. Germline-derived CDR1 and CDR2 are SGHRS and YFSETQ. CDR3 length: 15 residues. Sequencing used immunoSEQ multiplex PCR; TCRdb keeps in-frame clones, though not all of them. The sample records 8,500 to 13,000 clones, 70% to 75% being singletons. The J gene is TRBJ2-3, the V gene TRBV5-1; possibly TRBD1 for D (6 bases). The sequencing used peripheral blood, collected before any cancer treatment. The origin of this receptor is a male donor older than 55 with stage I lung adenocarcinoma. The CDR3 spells CASSFNGQQVDTQYF. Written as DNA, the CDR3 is TGCGCCAGCAGCTTCAACGGACAGCAGGTAGATACGCAGTATTTT.